The entry below gives a single T cell receptor beta chain sequence along with its context. No cognate antigen has been identified for it. Base quality data are lacking; no much larger clone is found one base away. TCRbeta CDR3 regions were sequenced with the immunoSEQ Assay. After extraction, genomic DNA underwent amplification by bias-controlled multiplex PCR, followed by high-throughput sequencing. Turning to the authors' computational methods: To quantify the absolute abundance of each unique TCRbeta CDR3 region, sequences were collapsed and filtered. T cell fraction was estimated by normalization of TCRbeta template counts to usable DNA, with usable DNA being measured through amplification of reference genes present in all nucleated cells. Repertoire TCRs were annotated as SARS-CoV-2-specific when V gene, CDR3 amino acid sequence and J gene were exactly matched to a known reactive TCR set. The reference SARS-CoV-2 TCR set was derived from MIRA and filtered for enrichment in COVID-19-positive ImmuneCODE repertoires, a step that removed public or cross-reactive TCRs. Using the MIRA antigens, annotated TCRs were further analysed by specific ORF or by position within an ORF. Breadth was defined as annotated unique rearrangements over total unique productive rearrangements; depth was the summed frequency of those rearrangements. Group comparisons of TCR breadth used two-sided Wilcoxon rank-sum tests. The clones in this table, taken by TCRdb from immuneACCESS, are in-frame only. Not every clone is retained; where verified, under half of the shortfall comes from an unresolved V gene, and the cause of the rest is unknown. V and J calls and clone size come straight from that table; D and trimming were deduced from the DNA. In this sample the table shows more than 400,000 clones, about 92% of which occur a single time. The ten largest clones take up approximately 1.7% of the sample.

The entry originates in a study of Ad26.COV2.S vaccination and SARS-CoV-2 variants (dated by TCRdb to the early 2020s). Notes on the research overall: Donors in the vaccine arm were drawn from COV1001, a phase I-IIa trial of Ad26.COV2.S in healthy adults that was multicentre, randomized, double-blind and placebo-controlled. Ad26.COV2.S was given intramuscularly at 5x10^10 or 1x10^11 viral particles, as a single shot or as two shots 56 days apart. Trial participants were randomized into five groups of five, in which low-dose or high-dose Ad26.COV2.S was given once or twice, or placebo was given on both occasions. Throughout the experiments and outcome assessment, investigators stayed blinded to trial group allocation. The TCR-sequenced set comprised around 30 samples: some 19 Ad26.COV2.S vaccine recipients, 5 placebo recipients and 8 SARS-CoV-2 convalescent individuals. TCRbeta repertoire sequencing was used to assess the specificity and breadth of SARS-CoV-2-reactive T cell receptors after Ad26.COV2.S vaccination. Summary of the overall study and its limitations: Non-spike TCR breadth was comparable between vaccine and placebo recipients, consistent with the vaccine containing only spike. After vaccination, substantial breadth of spike-specific CD8+ and CD4+ T cell responses was reported. Comparing responses between vaccine doses or regimens was not something the study was powered to do. According to the authors, total T cell responses may have been underestimated by the TCR breadth and depth analyses. Ad26.COV2.S recipients had higher spike-specific TCR breadth than placebo recipients (P = 0.0014).

The treatment or condition tag for this specimen amounts to: around 19 received Ad26.COV2.S at low or high dose, single or two shots; roughly five received placebo; per-sample allocation not given. Repertoires of vaccine and placebo recipients were sequenced from samples collected on day 63 after the first injection. Between 29 July and 7 August 2020, Cohort 1b enrolled approximately 26 adults aged 18-55 years at one site in Boston, USA. Ad26.COV2.S was a replication-incompetent adenovirus type 26 vector expressing a prefusion-stabilized SARS-CoV-2 spike protein from the original Wuhan strain. From cysteine to phenylalanine, the CDR3 is 12 amino acids long. Only the CDR3 region is kept as DNA, spanning 36 bases read in frame from base 1. V sheds 4 bases and J sheds 0 bases, leaving 4 bases between their ends. The germline V gene specifies SGHTA as CDR1 and FQGNSA as CDR2.

In this chain, TRBV7-2 is recombined with TRBJ2-7, with the D gene too uncertain to name. This clonotype was obtained from a person between 18 and 59 years old who received the Ad26.COV2.S COVID-19 vaccine or a placebo. This specimen was peripheral blood, taken in a trial of Ad26.COV2.S vaccine versus placebo. This receptor carries the CDR3 CASSSSSYEQYF. The DNA reads TGTGCCAGCAGCTCCAGCTCCTACGAGCAGTACTTC.